The 10 T cell receptor beta chains in this list originate from one sample, sequenced in a study of technical replicates of blood from several donors. This table comes from immunoSEQ multiplex PCR, and its TCRdb copy is limited to in-frame clones, with some not included. The profile shows approximately 81,000 clones, approximately 96% of them singletons. Sequencing used T cells isolated from PBMCs. The receptors shown here come from a human donor in good health.

The rearrangement uses TRBV4-1 and TRBJ2-3, with 7 bases lining up with TRBD2. Germline lookup yields CDR1 MGHRA and CDR2 YSYEKL. The CDR3 contains 16 residues. V was clipped by 2 bases and J by 3 bases; unmatched bases: 8. The CDR3 DNA reads TGCGCCAGCAGCCAAAGAAATCGCGGGAGAACAGATACGCAGTATTTT. This translates into CASSQRNRGRTDTQYF.

The V call is TRBV27, the J call TRBJ2-2, with 9 nucleotides matching TRBD1. Germline CDR1 MNHEY, CDR2 SMNVEV (reference sequence). The trim removed 5 bases at V and 4 bases at J, leaving 8 bases unmatched. This CDR3 has 16 amino acids. The DNA for the CDR3 is TGTGCCAGCAGTCCTACAGGGGGCCTTGCCACCGGGGAGCTGTTTTTT. Translated: CASSPTGGLATGELFF.

The gene calls are TRBV5-6 and TRBJ1-3; 10 bases agree with TRBD1. The CDR3 runs 17 residues. V gave up 4 bases and J gave up 4 bases; unmatched junction bases: 11. Germline V gene sequence: CDR1 SGHDT, CDR2 YYEEEE. CDR3 protein: CASSLSSGTGVGNTIYF. The CDR3 DNA follows: TGTGCCAGCAGCCTTTCATCCGGGACAGGGGTCGGAAACACCATATATTTT.

The chain joins TRBV19 to TRBJ2-1, with 9 bases aligning to TRBD2. The CDR3 has 17 amino acids. The ends lost 4 bases at V and 0 bases at J; junction bases unmatched: 7. Germline assignment: CDR1 LNHDA and CDR2 SQIVND (reference sequence). The CDR3 here is CASSTRYSGSSYNEQFF. The CDR3 bases are TGTGCCAGTAGTACAAGATATAGCGGGAGCTCCTACAATGAGCAGTTCTTC.

The chain carries TRBV6-1 and TRBJ1-5; D remains ambiguous. Trimming cost V 8 bases and J 0 bases, with 8 bases left between them. The germline CDR1 and CDR2 sequences are MNHNS and SASEGT. This CDR3 spans 13 amino acids. CDR3 sequence (DNA): TGTGCCAGCTCAGGTGTTAGCAATCAGCCCCAGCATTTT. Translated, it gives CASSGVSNQPQHF.

This clone was recorded once. This rearrangement joins TRBV5-5 to TRBJ1-1; no definite D call. V lost 1 base and J lost 5, with 3 bases in between. Per germline, CDR1 SGHKS and CDR2 YYEKEE (reference sequence). This CDR3 spans 11 amino acids. The CDR3 sequence is CASSLSTEAFF. The CDR3 bases are TGTGCCAGCAGCTTGTCGACTGAAGCTTTCTTT.

This clone was recorded only once. This chain links TRBV19 with TRBJ2-7; 10 nucleotides line up with TRBD2. This CDR3 has 16 residues. CDR1 and CDR2 (germline): LNHDA, SQIVND (reference sequence). J gave up 3 bases and V 0 bases, and 5 bases lay outside the gene matches. The chain's CDR3 is CASSIESGTSVYEQYF. The CDR3 nucleotides are TGTGCCAGTAGTATAGAGTCCGGGACTAGCGTCTACGAGCAGTACTTC.

This chain joins TRBV4-1 and TRBJ1-3; D unclear. In germline, CDR1 is MGHRA, CDR2 YSYEKL. Between the trimmed V and J ends, which lost 0 bases and 1 base, there was a span of 22 bases. This CDR3 spans 20 amino acids. The CDR3, as DNA: TGCGCCAGCAGCCAAGATCCCACGGTCTTGTCTTCGATTTCTGGAAACACCATATATTTT. This codes for CASSQDPTVLSSISGNTIYF.

The genes are TRBV29-1 and TRBJ1-1; 9 nucleotides align to TRBD1. The J segment lost 5 bases and the V segment lost 3 bases, leaving 10 bases of the junction unmatched. Germline CDR1 and CDR2: SQVTM and ANQGSEA. This CDR3 spans 15 amino acids. CDR3 in DNA: TGCAGCGTTGAGCCGATACAGGGGGCAAGTACTGAAGCTTTCTTT. This sequence encodes CSVEPIQGASTEAFF.

The chain joins TRBV6-6 to TRBJ2-7; 7 nucleotides line up with TRBD1. The CDR3 loop spans 11 amino acids. CDR1 is MNHNY and CDR2 is SVGAGI in the germline V gene (reference sequence). Trimming cost V 8 bases and J 3 bases; bases outside gene matches: 1. CDR3 coding DNA: TGTGCCAGCGGGACAGTCTACGAGCAGTACTTC. It yields the protein CASGTVYEQYF.